This T cell receptor (beta chain) was recorded in a study of CD8+ T cells in alopecia areata. Findings of the study overall: It was observed that many expanded lesional clones persisted in scalp and blood during tofacitinib. Having just one nonresponder leaves the connection between baseline CD8+ expansion and response unresolved.

With regard to this clone: The antigen remains undetermined.

Trimming took 3 bases from V and 6 from J, leaving 15 bases between them. The CDR3 length is 15 residues. CDR1 and CDR2 (germline): MNHEY, SMNVEV (reference sequence). As to treatment: oral pan-JAK inhibitor, 5-10 mg twice daily. PBMCs served as the source from which CD4+ and CD8+ T cells were sorted. cDNA reverse transcribed from extracted RNA served as the sequencing template. The data were produced by immunoSEQ multiplex PCR, yet TCRdb's version contains in-frame clones alone and is incomplete. The table includes about 280,000 clones, 58% detected once. The clonotype comes from a human donor with alopecia areata. The material sequenced was CD4+ T cells sorted from blood, taken at week 24, from a patient treated with tofacitinib. The V call is TRBV27, the J call TRBJ2-1, with D possibly being TRBD2 (5 bases). Here the CDR3 DNA reads TGTGCCAGCAGTTTTGAGGGTATCGCTGGCAATGAGCAGTTCTTC. This translates into CASSFEGIAGNEQFF.